This T cell receptor beta chain was recovered during a study of blood T cell repertoires in COVID-19. The overall study: Both acute and convalescent COVID-19 samples were obtained from the United States, Italy and Spain.

In the original analysis: Nucleated cell counts were estimated from reference gene primer amplification. Using immunoSEQ multiplex PCR, the repertoire was profiled, and TCRdb retains in-frame clones only, with some absent. Clone size and the V and J calls come from that table; the DNA yielded D and trimming. The sample consists of 200,000 to 250,000 clones, around 84% of them appearing once. Participants, about 18 to 89 years old, spanned fewer than 25 US areas. Recovered status applied to Cohort 3 donors who had two consecutive negative PCRs. It also applied to those with clearance or with symptom resolution. The CDR3 loop spans 13 amino acids. Germline V gene lookup returns CDR1 LGHDT and CDR2 YNNKEL (reference sequence).

The sequenced material came from PBMCs or T cells enriched from blood (not recorded which). This chain connects TRBV3-1 (or the pseudogene TRBV3-2) to TRBJ1-2, with 12 bases lining up with TRBD1. The TCR was taken from a woman between 35 and 50 years old who had recovered from COVID-19. CDR3 coding DNA: TGTGCTACCGGGACAGGGGGCTCGGATGGCTACACCTTC. It translates to CATGTGGSDGYTF.